The clone carrying this TCR beta chain was observed at least ten times. The antigen is undetermined. The CDR3 has 15 amino acids. Trimming cost V 7 bases and J 1 base, with 17 bases left between them. Germline assignment: CDR1 SNHLY and CDR2 FYNNEI. Ophthalmopathy cases scored 3 or more on the Clinical Activity Score and 4 or more on NOSPECS grade, with duration below 3 months. Lactation, pregnancy, other autoimmune disease or uncontrolled infection led to exclusion of patients. This record belongs to a study of T cells in Graves' hyperthyroidism and ophthalmopathy. For the study at large: The authors collected peripheral blood at initial diagnosis, before any treatment. Points from the study as a whole: Most expanded thyroid clonotypes above 0.001 also appeared in blood.

Amplified regions were TCR beta CDR3 sequences from RNA transcripts. Using the HTBI primer set, a first-round RT-PCR was run on the TCR CDR3. MiXCR was run by TCRdb on the multiplex PCR reads, yielding one entry per CDR3 protein. This sample has nearly 600,000 distinct CDR3 sequences, with 12% to 15% found just once. The sequenced sample consisted of blood. The chain is built from TRBV2 and TRBJ2-7; D gene ambiguous. The sequence was obtained from a woman younger than 35 with Graves' ophthalmopathy. CDR3 coding DNA: TGTGCCAGCATCGGAAAGACTGCATCGTCCTACGAGCAGTACTTC. This sequence encodes CASIGKTASSYEQYF.